These 28 T cell receptor beta chains were all obtained from the same sample, sequenced in a study of identifying expanded T cells in peripheral blood. The table came from immunoSEQ multiplex PCR; TCRdb's copy has only in-frame clones and leaves some out. The table records about 110,000 clones, more than 85% of them present only once. The sample comprised blood. These receptors were taken from a person aged 18 to 70 in good health.

The chain couples TRBV27 to TRBJ1-6; D is perhaps TRBD1 (5 bases). The CDR3 runs to 13 residues. Trimming took 3 bases from V and 9 from J, leaving 9 bases between them. Looked up from germline, CDR1 is MNHEY and CDR2 is SMNVEV (reference sequence). Written as DNA, the CDR3 is TGTGCCAGCAGTTTGGGGGAAAGTTCACCCCTCCACTTT. As protein: CASSLGESSPLHF.

This clone has just one count. This rearrangement joins TRBV2 to TRBJ1-4, with 8 bases identical to TRBD1. The V gene's germline CDR1 is SNHLY and CDR2 FYNNEI. The CDR3 has 13 amino acids. Losses at the gene ends were 8 bases for V and 8 bases for J; bases not matched to a gene: 7. The CDR3 here is CASGKDREEKLFF. The CDR3, as DNA: TGTGCCAGCGGGAAGGACAGGGAGGAAAAACTGTTTTTT.

This clone was recorded once. The chain recombines TRBV6-1 with TRBJ1-1, with 8 nucleotides matching TRBD1. V was pared by 7 bases and J by 5 bases, with 9 bases of the junction left unmatched. The CDR3 runs to 14 residues. Germline CDR1 reads MNHNS; CDR2 reads SASEGT. The CDR3 sequence is CASNRQGKRTEAFF. The CDR3 DNA reads TGTGCCAGCAACCGACAGGGGAAAAGGACTGAAGCTTTCTTT.

The chain is built from TRBV7-7 and TRBJ2-1; TRBD2 matches 15 bases. CDR3 length: 17 residues. Germline V CDR1 and CDR2: SSHAT, FNYEAQ (reference sequence). V shed 5 bases, J shed 6 bases, and the junction held 8 bases outside the gene matches. The CDR3 reads CASSPGLAGGPVNEQFF. CDR3 DNA: TGTGCCAGCAGCCCTGGACTAGCGGGGGGGCCCGTCAATGAGCAGTTCTTC.

The V call is TRBV9, the J call TRBJ1-5; no clear D gene. This CDR3 has 13 amino acids. V was trimmed by 0 bases and J by 5 bases, leaving 6 bases between them. Germline V gives CDR1 SGDLS, CDR2 YYNGEE. The CDR3 sequence: CASSVDPDQPQHF. As DNA, the CDR3 is TGTGCCAGCAGCGTAGATCCGGATCAGCCCCAGCATTTT.

The chain combines TRBV4-2 with TRBJ2-2; D unresolved. This CDR3 has 13 amino acids. Germline values: CDR1 LGHNA, CDR2 YNFKEQ. The V end was cut by 1 base, the J end by 7 bases, with 7 bases between. The DNA of the CDR3 is TGTGCCAGCAGCCAAGTGGCCGACGGGGAGCTGTTTTTT. Translation gives CASSQVADGELFF.

This clone was observed a single time. The chain combines TRBV9 with TRBJ2-7, with 9 bases identical to TRBD1. V trimming: 3 bases; J trimming: 6 bases; junction bases outside the gene matches: 4. CDR3 size: 13 residues. The germline gives CDR1 SGDLS, CDR2 YYNGEE. The CDR3 region has the DNA TGTGCCAGCAGCGCCGGGACAGGGACCGAGCAGTACTTC. Translation: CASSAGTGTEQYF.

This sequence joins TRBV7-8 and TRBJ2-7, with unresolved D. Germline assignment: CDR1 SGHVS and CDR2 FQNEAQ. V lost 4 bases and J lost 2, with 12 bases in between. The CDR3 loop spans 14 amino acids. The CDR3, as DNA: TGTGCCAGCAGCTGGACGGGCAGCCCCTACGAGCAGTACTTC. It specifies CASSWTGSPYEQYF.

This chain connects TRBV14 to TRBJ2-3, with a tentative D call TRBD2 (5 bases). This CDR3 spans 15 amino acids. Germline values: CDR1 SGHDN, CDR2 FVKESK. Deletions cut 5 bases from V and 4 bases from J, with 16 bases between. The CDR3 region has the DNA TGTGCCAGCAGCGCCCCCCTAGCAGCCGCAGATACGCAGTATTTT. This encodes CASSAPLAAADTQYF. Full variable domain (remainder filled in from reference TRBV14 and TRBJ2-3): EAGVTQFPSHSVIEKGQTVTLRCDPISGHDNLYWYRRVMGKEIKFLLHFVKESKQDESGMPNNRFLAERTGGTYSTLKVQPAELEDSGVYFCASSAPLAAADTQYFGPGTRLTVL.

This chain links TRBV28 with TRBJ2-3; D possibly uses TRBD1 or TRBD2 (6 bases each). Per the germline V gene, CDR1 is MDHEN and CDR2 is SYDVKM. V dropped 9 bases and J dropped 3 bases, with 13 bases sitting between them. This CDR3 has 13 amino acids. The chain's CDR3 is CASQQGGTDTQYF. The DNA of the CDR3 is TGTGCCAGTCAACAGGGAGGAACAGATACGCAGTATTTT.

The chain recombines TRBV18 with TRBJ1-1; D is unresolved. The V gene's germline CDR1 is KGHSH and CDR2 LQKENI. V was pared by 4 bases and J by 0 bases, with 12 bases between. The CDR3 runs to 15 residues. The CDR3 sequence is CASSQASQLNTEAFF. In nucleotides, the CDR3 is TGTGCCAGCTCACAGGCTAGTCAGTTGAACACTGAAGCTTTCTTT.

The CDR3 DNA reads as TGTGCCAGCAGTTTGACACCGGGACACTTTCGGGAGCAGTACTTC. Amino acid sequence: CASSLTPGHFREQYF. This sequence joins TRBV2 and TRBJ2-5; D tentatively reads TRBD1 or TRBD2 (6 bases each). The V end lost 5 bases, the J end lost 11 bases, and 24 bases lay between the germline ends. Germline V gene sequence: CDR1 SNHLY, CDR2 FYNNEI. The CDR3 extends over 15 amino acids.

The chain joins TRBV5-1 to TRBJ2-7; 9 bases map to TRBD1. The junction had 14 bases not matched to a gene; V was cut back by 4 bases and J by 0 bases. The CDR3 has 18 amino acids. Germline V lookup: CDR1 SGHRS, CDR2 YFSETQ. The CDR3 is CASSMGQGGVYASYEQYF. In DNA, the CDR3 is TGCGCCAGCAGCATGGGACAGGGAGGGGTTTATGCCTCCTACGAGCAGTACTTC.

The chain uses TRBV10-1 and TRBJ1-1, with a weak D call TRBD1 (5 bases). This CDR3 region has 13 residues. Germline loops: CDR1 WNHNN, CDR2 SYGVQD (reference sequence). Trimming cost V 5 bases and J 1 base, with 8 bases left between them. In nucleotides, the CDR3 is TGCGCCAGCAGTCCCGGGGGGAACACTGAAGCTTTCTTT. It is translated as CASSPGGNTEAFF.

V and J are TRBV10-3 and TRBJ2-3; 9 positions agree with TRBD1. The V and J ends lost 6 bases and 5 bases, in that order; junction bases with no gene match: 12. CDR3 size: 16 residues. Germline CDR1 and CDR2: ENHRY and SYGVKD. Here the CDR3 reads CAIRSWDRESGDTQYF. CDR3 nucleotide sequence: TGTGCCATCAGGAGCTGGGACAGGGAAAGTGGAGATACGCAGTATTTT.

The chain is built from TRBV2 and TRBJ2-7, with TRBD2 identical over 8 bases. Germline V lookup: CDR1 SNHLY, CDR2 FYNNEI. The CDR3 is 14 amino acids. V was clipped by 7 bases and J by 2 bases; unmatched bases: 7. The CDR3 is CASTKAGVAYEQYF. Here the CDR3 DNA reads TGTGCCAGCACTAAAGCGGGGGTAGCCTACGAGCAGTACTTC.

The gene calls are TRBV7-2 and TRBJ2-1; TRBD2 matches 7 bases. Germline CDR1 SGHTA, CDR2 FQGNSA. Trimming cost V 3 bases and J 4 bases; bases outside gene matches: 6. The CDR3 runs 15 residues. CDR3 amino acids: CASSFGSGGYNEQFF. In DNA form, the CDR3 reads TGTGCCAGCAGCTTCGGGTCCGGGGGGTACAATGAGCAGTTCTTC.

The chain recombines TRBV2 with TRBJ1-6; a weak D match, TRBD1 (5 bases). The germline V gene encodes CDR1 SNHLY and CDR2 FYNNEI. V was cut by 6 bases and J by 4 bases, with 13 bases left in between. The CDR3 covers 15 residues. The CDR3 coding sequence is TGTGCCAGCAGGGACGGGGGGGTTTATAATTCACCCCTCCACTTT. Its translation is CASRDGGVYNSPLHF.

The chain uses TRBV5-8 and TRBJ1-1, with D possibly being TRBD1 (5 bases). The CDR3 runs to 13 residues. V was trimmed by 0 bases and J by 5 bases, leaving 8 bases between them. The germline V gene encodes CDR1 SGHTS and CDR2 YDEGEE. The DNA for the CDR3 is TGTGCCAGCAGCTTGGGGGGCCCAACTGAAGCTTTCTTT. This sequence encodes CASSLGGPTEAFF.

The chain is built from TRBV4-1 and TRBJ2-4; TRBD1 matches 8 bases. The length of the CDR3 is 15 residues. Losses at the gene ends were 0 bases for V and 12 bases for J; bases not matched to a gene: 10. Germline values: CDR1 MGHRA, CDR2 YSYEKL. CDR3 sequence reads: CASSQDPGSGGDQYF. DNA of the CDR3: TGCGCCAGCAGCCAAGATCCGGGGTCAGGGGGCGATCAGTACTTC.

V gene TRBV19 combines with J gene TRBJ1-1; no clear D. Trimming took off 3 bases at V and 2 bases at J, with 13 bases between the two ends. From germline, CDR1 is LNHDA and CDR2 SQIVND (reference sequence). The CDR3 is 15 amino acids. The DNA of the CDR3 is TGTGCCAGTAGTATGTGGGCCAGCAGTAACACTGAAGCTTTCTTT. Encoded protein: CASSMWASSNTEAFF.

V and J are TRBV6-1 and TRBJ1-5; D gene unclear. With 0 bases removed from V and 9 bases from J, the gap between germline ends came to 18 bases. CDR1 and CDR2 (germline): MNHNS, SASEGT. The CDR3 is 16 residues long. CDR3 nucleotides: TGTGCCAGCAGTGAAGCGCCCGACACTCGGATCATGCCCCAGCATTTT. This gives the protein CASSEAPDTRIMPQHF.

This chain joins TRBV29-1 and TRBJ2-3; 9 nucleotides match TRBD1. Trimming at V came to 7 bases and at J to 6 bases, leaving 5 bases not matched to a gene. CDR3 length: 12 residues. From germline, CDR1 is SQVTM and CDR2 ANQGSEA. CDR3 sequence reads: CSATTGGDTQYF. The CDR3 DNA reads as TGCAGCGCCACCACAGGGGGCGATACGCAGTATTTT.

The chain recombines TRBV9 with TRBJ1-1, with D possibly matching TRBD1 (6 bases). Trimming removed 6 bases at V and 3 bases at J, with 27 bases between. This CDR3 contains 18 residues. CDR1 and CDR2 from the germline V gene are SGDLS and YYNGEE. As DNA, the CDR3 is TGTGCCAGCACCCGTCTCTCGGCAGGGGCCGGATTTTACACTGAAGCTTTCTTT. Encoded protein: CASTRLSAGAGFYTEAFF.

This chain joins TRBV18 and TRBJ1-3; D perhaps matches TRBD1 (5 bases). The CDR3 length is 16 residues. V was pared by 3 bases and J by 0 bases, with 12 bases between. Per germline, CDR1 KGHSH and CDR2 LQKENI. The CDR3 DNA is TGTGCCAGCTCACCGGCCACAGGAACCTCTGGAAACACCATATATTTT. Protein sequence: CASSPATGTSGNTIYF.

This clone was seen once. The rearrangement uses TRBV15 and TRBJ1-1; 8 bases line up with TRBD1. The CDR3 covers 15 residues. Looked up from germline, CDR1 is LNHNV and CDR2 is YYDKDF (reference sequence). The junction had 8 bases not matched to a gene; V was cut back by 0 bases and J by 8 bases. The CDR3 region has the DNA TGTGCCACCAGCAGAGAGCCAGGGGGCAGTCAAGAAGCTTTCTTT. Translated, it gives CATSREPGGSQEAFF.

The chain has TRBV5-6 and TRBJ2-3, with D perhaps matching TRBD2 (6 bases). CDR1 is SGHDT, CDR2 YYEEEE, per germline. The CDR3 has 13 amino acids. The V gene lost 6 bases and the J gene lost 3 bases, with 11 bases spanning the gap. CDR3 residues: CASIWRGTDTQYF. CDR3 nucleotides: TGTGCCAGCATCTGGAGGGGTACAGATACGCAGTATTTT.

The chain has TRBV6-6 and TRBJ2-7; D tentatively fits TRBD1 or TRBD2 (7 bases each). The CDR3 runs 13 residues. Trimming removed 6 bases from V and 5 bases from J, with 14 bases in between. Germline-derived CDR1 and CDR2 are MNHNY and SVGAGI (reference sequence). The chain's CDR3 is CASRGGGSHEQYF. CDR3 sequence (DNA): TGTGCCAGCAGGGGAGGGGGCTCTCACGAGCAGTACTTC.